This is a list of T cell receptor beta chains from one sample in a study of blood T cell repertoires in COVID-19. Measured with immunoSEQ multiplex PCR; TCRdb has only the in-frame clones, and not every one. The sample holds around 140,000 clones, almost 85% seen once. The sequencing input was peripheral blood. The receptors here all came from a man between 60 and 75 years old with acute or convalescent COVID-19. Each CDR3 is given with its conserved first and last residue. A D gene is named only where the DNA matches it firmly. The size of a clone is reported for some rows only, either as once, few or many, or as a class for expanded clones.

>TRBJ2-5|.|.|TRBV9
TGTGCCAGCAGCCCATCCGGTATGGGACTTCAAGAGACCCAGTACTTC
CASSPSGMGLQETQYF
>TRBJ2-3|.|.|TRBV6-1
TGTGCCAGCAGTGAAACAGGGTACACAGATACGCAGTATTTT
CASSETGYTDTQYF
>TRBJ2-3|.|TRBD1|TRBV5-1
TGCGCCAGCAGCTTGAACAGGGGAACAGATACGCAGTATTTT
CASSLNRGTDTQYF
>TRBJ1-6|few|.|TRBV3-1/TRBV3-2
TGTGCCAGCAGCCCCGACGAGGCTAGCTCCTATAATTCACCCCTCCACTTT
CASSPDEASSYNSPLHF
>TRBJ2-5|.|TRBD1|TRBV10-3
TGTGCCATCAGTGAGCCCAGGGGGTTGGGAGAGACCCAGTACTTC
CAISEPRGLGETQYF
>TRBJ1-1|.|.|TRBV18
TGTGCCAGCTCACCACGGCCCAGGGCCTCCACACAGAACACTGAAGCTTTCTTT
CASSPRPRASTQNTEAFF
>TRBJ1-6|.|.|TRBV3-1/TRBV3-2
TGTGCCAGCAGCGAACGGGTTCCACCTAATTCACCCCTCCACTTT
CASSERVPPNSPLHF
>TRBJ2-1|.|TRBD2|TRBV7-3
TGTGCCAGCAGCTTATACCCTAGGACTAGCGGGAGGAATGAGCAGTTCTTC
CASSLYPRTSGRNEQFF
>TRBJ2-3|.|.|TRBV5-1
TGCGCCAGCGGAGCGGCGGGGGCACGCACAGATACGCAGTATTTT
CASGAAGARTDTQYF
>TRBJ1-1|.|.|TRBV5-6
TGTGCCAGCAGCTTAGTTTGGACAACGAACACTGAAGCTTTCTTT
CASSLVWTTNTEAFF